The clone carrying this T cell receptor (beta chain) was detected a few times. Its specificity is unknown. This entry is derived from a study of T-cell reconstitution after alpha-beta-depleted transplantation in children. Study-level findings and limits: Surviving recipient T cells and thymic progenitors underlay high day-60 TCRbeta diversity in some patients. Two months or so post-transplant, alpha-beta T cells reportedly derived from several hundred expanded graft clones.

Unique molecular identifiers were built into the TCRbeta library. TCRdb reprocessed the PCR reads with MiXCR, giving one entry per CDR3 protein. The data show about 980,000 distinct CDR3 sequences, under 30% seen once. CDR1 is KGHDR and CDR2 is SFDVKD in the germline V gene. The CDR3 consists of 16 residues. The V segment lost 4 bases and the J segment 7 bases; nucleotides outside the gene matches: 7. The chain has TRBV24-1 and TRBJ1-5; TRBD1 matches 12 bases. This specimen consisted of PBMCs, mostly from graft donor cells, obtained 360 days after TCRalphabeta/CD19-depleted stem cell transplant. This TCR came from a boy younger than two who had a stem cell transplant for SCID, so the T cells may come from the graft donor. The CDR3, as DNA: TGTGCCACCAGTGACCGTGGGACAGGGGGCCACCAGCCCCAGCATTTT. Its protein is CATSDRGTGGHQPQHF.